The clone carrying this TCR beta chain was detected a few times. Its antigen is not known. This sample stems from a study of post-analysis software for immune sequencing data. Study-wide points: Five or six TRBV segments, TRBV5-6, TRBV5-1 and TRBV20-1 among them, were found more frequent in patients than controls.

Germline trimming cut 8 bases from V and 4 bases from J; bases unmatched to any gene: 12. CDR1 and CDR2 (germline): KGHSH, LQKENI. The length of the CDR3 is 15 residues. Every TCR beta cDNA library bore unique molecular identifiers. When about 0.95 to 10 million T cells were used, they gave about 550,000 cDNA molecules. Using its own MiXCR run on the PCR reads, TCRdb lists one record per CDR3 protein. Of 160,000 or so distinct CDR3 sequences in the sample, roughly 34% were seen once. This clonotype was sampled from a girl aged 5-17 years with multiple sclerosis. The specimen comprised blood, sampled after autologous hematopoietic stem cell transplantation. J is TRBJ2-3 and V is TRBV18; 7 nucleotides align to TRBD1. The CDR3 region is CASLGTADMADTQYF. Here the CDR3 DNA reads TGTGCCAGCCTCGGGACAGCAGATATGGCAGATACGCAGTATTTT.